A single sample gave rise to the 17 T cell receptor beta chains below, sequenced in a study of response to subunit inactivated influenza vaccine (dated by TCRdb to between 2018 and 2020). The library was produced with RT-PCR. The sequencing machine was an Illumina HiSeq 2500. TCRdb applied fastp at Q25 and MiXCR to the public reads, then kept only in-frame beta chains. Each entry is one CDR3 protein sequence, shown with its most common DNA and genes. A total of 300,000 to 350,000 distinct CDR3 sequences appear in this sample, around a fifth of them only once. The ten biggest clones cover roughly 10% of the sample. This specimen was PBMCs from blood, taken about 20 months after vaccination. These TCRs come from a man aged 45 to 70 who received an inactivated influenza vaccine. Donor details come from another sample of the same person, matched by shared clones.

V and J are TRBV4-3 and TRBJ2-7; 7 bases fit TRBD2. Germline CDR1 reads LGHNA; CDR2 reads YSLEER. Trimming cost V 4 bases and J 3 bases; bases outside gene matches: 6. The CDR3 runs to 14 residues. The CDR3 spells CASSLARDYYEQYF. Written as DNA, the CDR3 is TGCGCCAGCAGCCTAGCCCGGGACTACTACGAGCAGTACTTC.

This chain joins TRBV20-1 and TRBJ2-7; 12 positions agree with TRBD1. Trimming at V came to 6 bases and at J to 1 base, leaving 4 bases not matched to a gene. The CDR3 totals 14 residues. Germline CDR1 is DFQATT and CDR2 is SNEGSKA (reference sequence). CDR3 in amino acids: CSATGQGASYEQYF. In DNA form, the CDR3 reads TGCAGTGCCACGGGACAGGGGGCATCCTACGAGCAGTACTTC.

The sample holds many counts of this clonotype. The chain has TRBV29-1 and TRBJ1-1; D may be TRBD1 (5 bases). CDR1 SQVTM and CDR2 ANQGSEA come from the germline V gene. The CDR3 contains 14 residues. Trimming removed 0 bases at V and 5 bases at J, with 13 bases between. This CDR3 reads CSVEDQPGLTEAFF. CDR3 nucleotides: TGCAGCGTTGAAGATCAGCCAGGGCTTACTGAAGCTTTCTTT.

The rearrangement links TRBV3-1 to TRBJ2-3, with 8 nucleotides matching TRBD2. Germline loops: CDR1 LGHDT, CDR2 YNNKEL (reference sequence). The CDR3 totals 16 residues. Trimming at V came to 1 base and at J to 1 base, leaving 4 bases not matched to a gene. CDR3 protein: CASSQVATSGTDTQYF. CDR3 DNA: TGTGCCAGCAGCCAAGTTGCGACTAGCGGCACAGATACGCAGTATTTT.

CDR3 nucleotide sequence: TGTGCCAGAAGCTTGGTTCGGCAGCAGTATTTT. It is translated as CARSLVRQQYF. The chain combines TRBV5-3 with TRBJ2-3; D is unresolved. TRBV5-3 is noted as an ORF with a role that remains uncertain. Trimming left V 0 bases short and J 11 bases short, with 7 bases between. The CDR3 extends over 11 amino acids.

V usage is TRBV28 and J usage is TRBJ1-2, with 12 bases matching TRBD1. The CDR3 loop spans 19 amino acids. V lost 3 bases, J lost 6 bases, and 17 bases stayed unmatched. Germline V gene data show CDR1 as MDHEN and CDR2 as SYDVKM. The CDR3 region is CASSFLAPGQGAKGDGYTF. Written as DNA, the CDR3 is TGTGCCAGCAGTTTCCTTGCTCCGGGACAGGGGGCTAAGGGGGATGGCTACACCTTC.

This rearrangement joins TRBV4-3 to TRBJ1-3; D possibly corresponds to TRBD1 (6 bases). Germline V gene sequence: CDR1 LGHNA, CDR2 YSLEER. The V end was cut by 2 bases, the J end by 0 bases, with 23 bases between. The CDR3 extends over 20 amino acids. The CDR3 coding sequence is TGCGCCAGCAGCCAATCTACTTTGGGGCGGGGGGCGAGCTCTGGAAACACCATATATTTT. Its protein product is CASSQSTLGRGASSGNTIYF.

The chain is built from TRBV7-9 and TRBJ1-2; 7 nucleotides line up with TRBD1. CDR3 length: 15 amino acids. Germline V lookup: CDR1 SEHNR, CDR2 FQNEAQ (reference sequence). V lost 5 bases to trimming and J lost 0 bases; unmatched junction nucleotides: 6. The CDR3 loop reads CASSTGTDPNYGYTF. In DNA form, the CDR3 reads TGTGCCAGCAGCACGGGGACAGATCCTAACTATGGCTACACCTTC.

The chain combines TRBV29-1 with TRBJ2-3, with 7 nucleotides matching TRBD2. This CDR3 is 16 amino acids long. V lost 3 bases and J lost 2; bases outside the gene matches: 11. Germline V CDR1 and CDR2: SQVTM, ANQGSEA. CDR3 in DNA: TGCAGCGTTGATGAGCCGAAAAGCGGGGACACAGATACGCAGTATTTT. The encoded protein is CSVDEPKSGDTDTQYF.

This clonotype has more than one count but fewer than ten. The genes are TRBV3-1 and TRBJ1-1; no definite D call. Germline lookup yields CDR1 LGHDT and CDR2 YNNKEL (reference sequence). The ends were cut back, 8 bases at V and 0 bases at J, with 10 bases in the middle. The CDR3 consists of 13 residues. The CDR3: CASGRDMNTEAFF. The CDR3 nucleotides are TGTGCCAGCGGGCGAGACATGAACACTGAAGCTTTCTTT.

This rearrangement joins TRBV25-1 to TRBJ1-5, with a weak D call TRBD1 (5 bases). Germline lookup yields CDR1 MGHDK and CDR2 SYGVNS. CDR3 length: 15 residues. The V and J ends lost 6 bases and 5 bases respectively, with 17 bases between them. The CDR3 is CASSGDRGGYQPQHF. In DNA, the CDR3 is TGTGCCAGCAGCGGGGACCGGGGAGGATATCAGCCCCAGCATTTT.

At least ten counts were recorded for this clonotype. J is TRBJ1-1 and V is TRBV12-3 or TRBV12-4; maybe TRBD1 (6 bases). The CDR3 consists of 14 residues. Trimming removed 7 bases at V and 5 bases at J, with 17 bases between. CDR3 residues: CASTAAGVGTEAFF. For the CDR3, the DNA is TGTGCCAGCACCGCAGCAGGGGTTGGGACTGAAGCTTTCTTT.

This rearrangement joins TRBV5-1 to TRBJ2-2; 9 nucleotides align to TRBD2. V gave up 4 bases and J gave up 3 bases; unmatched junction bases: 7. The CDR3 loop spans 16 amino acids. Germline assignment: CDR1 SGHRS and CDR2 YFSETQ. The CDR3 sequence is CASSQRTSGYTGELFF. The CDR3 nucleotides are TGCGCCAGCAGCCAGAGAACTAGCGGGTACACCGGGGAGCTGTTTTTT.

The chain recombines TRBV29-1 with TRBJ2-1, with 9 bases that match TRBD1. Germline V gives CDR1 SQVTM, CDR2 ANQGSEA. The V segment lost 4 bases and the J segment 2 bases; nucleotides outside the gene matches: 0. This CDR3 has 13 amino acids. Here the CDR3 reads CSVGTGAYNEQFF. The DNA for the CDR3 is TGCAGCGTTGGGACAGGGGCCTACAATGAGCAGTTCTTC.

The genes are TRBV19 and TRBJ1-5; TRBD1 might be the D (6 bases). V shed 4 bases and J shed 7 bases, with 17 bases lying between them. Germline-derived CDR1 and CDR2 are LNHDA and SQIVND (reference sequence). The CDR3 consists of 15 residues. CDR3 sequence: CASSTGGTRAQPQHF. The CDR3 DNA reads TGTGCCAGTAGTACTGGAGGGACACGGGCCCAGCCCCAGCATTTT. The full variable domain, in which reference TRBV19 and TRBJ1-5 provide the parts outside the CDR3, is DGGITQSPKYLFRKEGQNVTLSCEQNLNHDAMYWYRQDPGQGLRLIYYSQIVNDFQKGDIAEGYSVSREKKESFPLTVTSAQKNPTAFYLCASSTGGTRAQPQHFGDGTRLSIL.

The chain links TRBV14 to TRBJ1-1, with 8 nucleotides matching TRBD1. The CDR3 spans 14 residues. In germline, CDR1 is SGHDN, CDR2 FVKESK. Trimming at V came to 6 bases and at J to 2 bases, leaving 5 bases not matched to a gene. The CDR3 loop is CASRGSGGNTEAFF. CDR3 DNA: TGTGCCAGCAGGGGATCAGGGGGCAACACTGAAGCTTTCTTT. Full variable domain (missing parts from reference TRBV14 and TRBJ1-1): EAGVTQFPSHSVIEKGQTVTLRCDPISGHDNLYWYRRVMGKEIKFLLHFVKESKQDESGMPNNRFLAERTGGTYSTLKVQPAELEDSGVYFCASRGSGGNTEAFFGQGTRLTVV.

The chain links TRBV19 to TRBJ2-7; no firm D call. This CDR3 spans 16 amino acids. The germline gives CDR1 LNHDA, CDR2 SQIVND (reference sequence). With 4 bases removed from V and 2 bases from J, the gap between germline ends came to 18 bases. As DNA, the CDR3 is TGTGCCAGTAGTACCTCCGCCGCGTTTAGTCCCTACGAGCAGTACTTC. Amino acid sequence: CASSTSAAFSPYEQYF.